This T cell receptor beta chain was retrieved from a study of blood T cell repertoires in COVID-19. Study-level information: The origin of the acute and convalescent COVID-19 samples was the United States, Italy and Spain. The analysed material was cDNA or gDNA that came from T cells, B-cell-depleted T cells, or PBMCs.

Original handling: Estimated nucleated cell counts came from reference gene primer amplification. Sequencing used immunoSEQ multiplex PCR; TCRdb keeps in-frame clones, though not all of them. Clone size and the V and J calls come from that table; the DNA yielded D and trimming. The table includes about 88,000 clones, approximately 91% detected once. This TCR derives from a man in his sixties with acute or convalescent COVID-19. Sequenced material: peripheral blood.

The CDR3 bases are TGTGCCAGCAGTTTAGCAGGGGGCACTGGAAACACCATATATTTT. Encoded protein: CASSLAGGTGNTIYF. The gene calls are TRBV28 and TRBJ1-3; TRBD1 matches 8 bases. This CDR3 is 15 amino acids long. Germline lookup yields CDR1 MDHEN and CDR2 SYDVKM. J was trimmed by 2 bases and V by 2 bases; bases with no gene match: 2.